These 25 T cell receptor beta chains came from one sample sequenced in a study of OX40 agonist ivuxolimab in advanced cancers. TCRdb's table, derived via immunoSEQ multiplex PCR, lists solely in-frame clones and lacks some. The top ten clones hold 4% to 4.5% of a sample with more than 60,000 clones, 89% of them seen once. The material sequenced was CD4+ or CD8+ T cells sorted from blood, taken in a trial of the OX40 agonist ivuxolimab. Receptors were obtained from an adult with an advanced solid tumor such as melanoma, head and neck, liver or kidney cancer.

This chain connects TRBV10-3 to TRBJ2-2; the D is unclear. V was shortened by 6 bases and J by 3 bases, with 14 bases between the two germline ends. CDR3 size: 15 residues. Germline loops: CDR1 ENHRY, CDR2 SYGVKD. The CDR3 DNA is TGTGCCATCAGGAAGGTAGCTGGGGACACCGGGGAGCTGTTTTTT. Residues: CAIRKVAGDTGELFF.

V gene TRBV7-9 combines with J gene TRBJ2-1; D might be TRBD1 (6 bases). This CDR3 contains 13 residues. Trimming cost V 5 bases and J 8 bases, with 13 bases left between them. Per the germline V gene, CDR1 is SEHNR and CDR2 is FQNEAQ (reference sequence). In DNA form, the CDR3 reads TGTGCCAGCAGCCAGCAGGGGAGCGATGAGCAGTTCTTC. Its translation is CASSQQGSDEQFF.

The chain links TRBV9 to TRBJ2-7; D is undetermined. The V end lost 0 bases, the J end lost 6 bases, and 13 bases lay between the germline ends. This CDR3 region has 14 residues. Germline values: CDR1 SGDLS, CDR2 YYNGEE. This CDR3 reads CASSVGFFSSEQYF. The CDR3 DNA follows: TGTGCCAGCAGCGTAGGGTTCTTTAGCAGCGAGCAGTACTTC.

DNA of the CDR3: TGCGCCAGCAGCTTGGTGGCTAGCTACGAGCAGTACTTC. Amino acid sequence: CASSLVASYEQYF. This chain joins TRBV5-1 and TRBJ2-7; D ambiguous. In germline, CDR1 is SGHRS, CDR2 YFSETQ. The CDR3 extends over 13 amino acids. Trimming left V 0 bases short and J 3 bases short, with 7 bases between.

This chain connects TRBV19 to TRBJ2-7; D is possibly TRBD1 or TRBD2 (5 bases each). V lost 4 bases and J 0 bases, leaving 16 bases between the germline ends. Germline V lookup: CDR1 LNHDA, CDR2 SQIVND (reference sequence). CDR3 length: 16 amino acids. In DNA form, the CDR3 reads TGTGCCAGTAGTACGTCGAGGGGTGGGAGCTCCTACGAGCAGTACTTC. It is translated as CASSTSRGGSSYEQYF.

J is TRBJ2-3 and V is TRBV27; TRBD2 matches at 14 bases. CDR1 MNHEY and CDR2 SMNVEV come from the germline V gene (reference sequence). This CDR3 is 16 amino acids long. V lost 2 bases and J lost 3; bases outside the gene matches: 1. CDR3: CASSLGTSGSTDTQYF. The CDR3 DNA sequence: TGTGCCAGCAGTTTAGGGACTAGCGGGAGTACAGATACGCAGTATTTT.

The gene calls are TRBV4-3 and TRBJ1-6; TRBD1 might be the D (6 bases). Germline V gene data show CDR1 as LGHNA and CDR2 as YSLEER. V lost 3 bases and J 7 bases, leaving 10 bases between the germline ends. The CDR3 runs 14 residues. CDR3 in DNA: TGCGCCAGCAGCCAGCCAGGGACAAATTCACCCCTCCACTTT. It codes for CASSQPGTNSPLHF.

The chain combines TRBV19 with TRBJ1-2; tentative D call: TRBD1 (5 bases). The CDR3 loop spans 12 amino acids. Germline lookup yields CDR1 LNHDA and CDR2 SQIVND (reference sequence). Trimming shortened V by 7 bases and J by 4 bases, and 10 bases separated the two germline ends. Written as DNA, the CDR3 is TGTGCCAGTACCAGGGACCGCTATGGCTACACCTTC. Translating gives CASTRDRYGYTF. The full variable domain, its missing parts supplied by reference TRBV19 and TRBJ1-2, is DGGITQSPKYLFRKEGQNVTLSCEQNLNHDAMYWYRQDPGQGLRLIYYSQIVNDFQKGDIAEGYSVSREKKESFPLTVTSAQKNPTAFYLCASTRDRYGYTFGSGTRLTVV.

The chain has TRBV6-5 and TRBJ2-5; TRBD2 is a possible D gene (5 bases). This CDR3 comprises 15 residues. Trimming took off 2 bases at V and 1 base at J, with 11 bases between the two ends. CDR1 and CDR2 from the germline V gene are MNHEY and SVGAGI. For the CDR3, the DNA is TGTGCCAGCAGTTACCAACCGAGGGCCCAAGAGACCCAGTACTTC. Amino acids: CASSYQPRAQETQYF.

V usage is TRBV27 and J usage is TRBJ2-3; 8 bases align to TRBD2. CDR3 length: 16 residues. Trimming cost V 7 bases and J 4 bases; bases outside gene matches: 13. Germline V CDR1 and CDR2: MNHEY, SMNVEV (reference sequence). CDR3 protein: CASTPGGLAGPDTQYF. The DNA of the CDR3 is TGTGCCAGCACTCCGGGAGGGCTAGCGGGCCCAGATACGCAGTATTTT.

The chain links TRBV6-1 to TRBJ2-1; tentative D call: TRBD1 (6 bases). The CDR3 covers 13 residues. Trimming took off 0 bases at V and 12 bases at J, with 12 bases between the two ends. Germline CDR1 reads MNHNS; CDR2 reads SASEGT. The CDR3 DNA reads TGTGCCAGCAGTGAAGCCCGTGACAGGAGGCAGTTCTTC. It codes for CASSEARDRRQFF.

The V call is TRBV6-1, the J call TRBJ1-2; D remains ambiguous. Trimming removed 4 bases at V and 4 bases at J, with 7 bases between. The CDR3 covers 12 residues. From germline, CDR1 is MNHNS and CDR2 SASEGT. The CDR3 nucleotides are TGTGCCAGCAGTGTAATGGGCTATGGCTACACCTTC. This gives the protein CASSVMGYGYTF.

With regard to this clone: One end of the junction does not line up with germline, which may come from a read error. Distinct nucleotide sequences in the sample also encode this CDR3. The CDR3 reads CASKGLNDQPQHF. The DNA for the CDR3 is TGTGCCAGCAAGGGGCTGAACGATCAGCCTCAGCATTTT. V gene TRBV2 combines with J gene TRBJ1-5; possible D gene TRBD1, 5 bases. The CDR3 has 13 amino acids. Germline V CDR1 and CDR2: SNHLY, FYNNEI.

The chain uses TRBV5-4 and TRBJ2-5, with TRBD1 matching 9 bases. This CDR3 has 13 amino acids. Germline V gene lookup returns CDR1 SGHNT and CDR2 YYREEE (reference sequence). V dropped 2 bases and J dropped 7; count of bases not matched to a gene: 3. CDR3: CASSLGTGSTQYF. In DNA form, the CDR3 reads TGTGCCAGCAGCTTAGGGACAGGGTCGACCCAGTACTTC. The full variable domain, with the rest looked up from reference TRBV5-4 and TRBJ2-5, is ETGVTQSPTHLIKTRGQQVTLRCSSQSGHNTVSWYQQALGQGPQFIFQYYREEENGRGNFPPRFSGLQFPNYSSELNVNALELDDSALYLCASSLGTGSTQYFGPGTRLLVL.

The chain combines TRBV13 with TRBJ2-7; tentatively, D is TRBD1 (5 bases). V was cut by 5 bases and J by 5 bases, with 10 bases left in between. The CDR3 is made up of 12 amino acids. Germline V CDR1 and CDR2: PRHDT, FYEKMQ (reference sequence). In DNA form, the CDR3 reads TGTGCCAGCAGCATCCTCAGGGACGAGCAGTACTTC. Amino acids: CASSILRDEQYF.

V is TRBV5-4 and J is TRBJ2-7; 7 bases are a match to TRBD2. The J segment lost 7 bases and the V segment lost 4 bases, leaving 11 bases of the junction unmatched. The germline CDR1 and CDR2 sequences are SGHNT and YYREEE (reference sequence). The CDR3 sequence is 14 residues long. DNA of the CDR3: TGTGCCAGCAGCCCGGGGAGGGGTACCCTGGAGCAGTACTTC. As protein: CASSPGRGTLEQYF.

DNA for the CDR3: TGTGCCAGTAGTCCTAACCAAGGGAATCAGCCCCAGCATTTT. Its translation is CASSPNQGNQPQHF. This chain connects TRBV19 to TRBJ1-5; D remains ambiguous. CDR3 size: 14 residues. Germline V lookup: CDR1 LNHDA, CDR2 SQIVND (reference sequence). The V end lost 5 bases, the J end lost 4 bases, and 12 bases lay between the germline ends.

This chain links TRBV5-1 with TRBJ1-1; D is possibly TRBD1 (6 bases). The CDR3 has 14 residues. Germline V lookup: CDR1 SGHRS, CDR2 YFSETQ. The germline V and J ends were trimmed by 4 bases and 10 bases, with 20 bases remaining between them. DNA for the CDR3: TGCGCCAGCAGCAACCTGGACAGCGAGCTCGGAGCTTTCTTT. Translated: CASSNLDSELGAFF.

The rearrangement links TRBV2 to TRBJ2-1; TRBD2 matches 13 bases. This CDR3 has 16 residues. The V gene's germline CDR1 is SNHLY and CDR2 FYNNEI. The V segment lost 6 bases and the J segment 6 bases; nucleotides outside the gene matches: 8. CDR3 coding DNA: TGTGCCAGCAGGAGACTACTAGCGGGAGGGTCCAATGAGCAGTTCTTC. Translated: CASRRLLAGGSNEQFF.

The sample holds one count of this clone. The rearrangement uses TRBV28 and TRBJ2-7; 9 nucleotides align to TRBD1. This CDR3 spans 13 amino acids. Germline trimming cut 3 bases from V and 12 bases from J; bases unmatched to any gene: 9. Germline loops: CDR1 MDHEN, CDR2 SYDVKM. The CDR3 sequence is CASSFVTGQGPYF. DNA of the CDR3: TGTGCCAGCAGTTTCGTAACAGGACAGGGGCCGTACTTC.

The V and J genes are TRBV7-9 and TRBJ2-1; no clear D. The CDR3 loop spans 14 amino acids. V was shortened by 4 bases and J by 3 bases, with 10 bases between the two germline ends. The germline V gene encodes CDR1 SEHNR and CDR2 FQNEAQ (reference sequence). The CDR3 reads CASSSEKLYNEQFF. In DNA, the CDR3 is TGTGCCAGCAGCTCTGAAAAGCTCTACAATGAGCAGTTCTTC.

The chain couples TRBV12-5 to TRBJ1-1; tentatively, D is TRBD1 (5 bases). Trimming left V 2 bases short and J 4 bases short, with 8 bases between. The CDR3 spans 13 residues. Germline CDR1 LGHNT, CDR2 FRNRAP. This chain's CDR3 is CASGLLGATEAFF. CDR3 in DNA: TGTGCTAGTGGTTTGCTCGGGGCCACTGAAGCTTTCTTT.

The chain uses TRBV19 and TRBJ2-7, with 10 bases that match TRBD1. V was pared by 5 bases and J by 2 bases, with 9 bases of the junction left unmatched. Germline V lookup: CDR1 LNHDA, CDR2 SQIVND (reference sequence). This CDR3 is built from 16 residues. The CDR3 loop reads CASSDIGTGDPYEQYF. The CDR3 DNA reads as TGTGCCAGTAGTGACATCGGGACAGGGGACCCCTACGAGCAGTACTTC. The whole variable domain, filled in from reference TRBV19 and TRBJ2-7, reads DGGITQSPKYLFRKEGQNVTLSCEQNLNHDAMYWYRQDPGQGLRLIYYSQIVNDFQKGDIAEGYSVSREKKESFPLTVTSAQKNPTAFYLCASSDIGTGDPYEQYFGPGTRLTVT.

The J gene is TRBJ2-1, the V gene TRBV6-6; D gene unclear. V was shortened by 6 bases and J by 4 bases, with 4 bases between the two germline ends. Germline-derived CDR1 and CDR2 are MNHNY and SVGAGI (reference sequence). This CDR3 is 11 amino acids long. CDR3 sequence reads: CASRQYNEQFF. The CDR3 DNA reads as TGTGCCAGCAGACAATACAATGAGCAGTTCTTC.

This clone appeared a single time. The chain employs TRBV7-8 and TRBJ2-3, with a possible D match to TRBD1 (6 bases). The CDR3 runs to 15 residues. Trimming removed 3 bases from V and 10 bases from J, with 20 bases in between. Germline V gene data show CDR1 as SGHVS and CDR2 as FQNEAQ. The CDR3 region is CASSFNPTTGQSQYF. DNA for the CDR3: TGTGCCAGCAGCTTCAACCCGACGACAGGACAATCGCAGTATTTT.